The 18 T cell receptor beta chains presented below share a single source sample, sequenced in a study of blood T cell repertoires in COVID-19 (dated by TCRdb to between 2020 and 2021). Receptors were amplified or captured by the immunoSEQ multiplex PCR assay. TCRdb stores this immuneACCESS table with in-frame sequences only. Part of the clones is absent; in the studies checked, under half of the shortfall reflects unresolved V genes, and no reason is known for the rest. Counted in this sample were some 400,000 clones; roughly 90% of them appeared once. The ten largest clones represent 6.5% of the sample. The sample was peripheral blood. Source of these receptors: a man between 18 and 29 years old with active or convalescent COVID-19.

This chain joins TRBV29-1 and TRBJ2-7, with D perhaps matching TRBD2 (7 bases). Germline values: CDR1 SQVTM, CDR2 ANQGSEA. There are 13 residues in the CDR3. Trimming removed 3 bases at V and 5 bases at J, with 14 bases between. CDR3 bases: TGCAGCGTTGATGGGGGGGCTCTGGACGAGCAGTACTTC. This codes for CSVDGGALDEQYF.

The rearrangement links TRBV7-2 to TRBJ2-7, with 8 bases fitting TRBD2. This CDR3 contains 14 residues. CDR1 and CDR2 (germline): SGHTA, FQGNSA. V gave up 0 bases and J gave up 2 bases; unmatched junction bases: 0. Here the CDR3 DNA reads TGTGCCAGCAGCTTAGCTAGCGGGACCTACGAGCAGTACTTC. Protein sequence: CASSLASGTYEQYF.

V is TRBV6-4 and J is TRBJ2-1; 8 nucleotides align to TRBD2. V was pared by 6 bases and J by 9 bases, with 13 bases of the junction left unmatched. Germline V gene data show CDR1 as MRHNA and CDR2 as SNTAGT. The length of the CDR3 is 15 residues. The DNA of the CDR3 is TGTGCCAGCAGAACAACCGGGACTAGAGGTGGTGAGCAGTTCTTC. Translated: CASRTTGTRGGEQFF.

The J gene is TRBJ1-6, the V gene TRBV28; 7 nucleotides align to TRBD1. The CDR3 has 14 residues. After removal of 10 bases from V and 8 bases from J, the junction contained 11 bases not matched to a gene. Germline V gene data show CDR1 as MDHEN and CDR2 as SYDVKM. In DNA form, the CDR3 reads TGTGCCAAGAACAGGGGATCAAATTATTCACCCCTCCACTTT. Translated, it gives CAKNRGSNYSPLHF. The full variable domain, in which reference TRBV28 and TRBJ1-6 provide the parts outside the CDR3, is DVKVTQSSRYLVKRTGEKVFLECVQDMDHENMFWYRQDPGLGLRLIYFSYDVKMKEKGDIPEGYSVSREKKERFSLILESASTNQTSMYLCAKNRGSNYSPLHFGNGTRLTVT.

The genes are TRBV7-9 and TRBJ2-1, with 12 bases matching TRBD2. CDR3 length: 16 residues. Trimming took 4 bases from V and 8 from J; bases not matched to a gene: 9. Germline values: CDR1 SEHNR, CDR2 FQNEAQ (reference sequence). CDR3 sequence reads: CASSSALAGGLDEQFF. CDR3 DNA: TGTGCCAGCAGCTCCGCGCTAGCGGGGGGGTTGGATGAGCAGTTCTTC.

This chain connects TRBV7-2 to TRBJ1-2; D may be TRBD1 (5 bases). CDR3 length: 17 residues. Germline V gene sequence: CDR1 SGHTA, CDR2 FQGNSA. V lost 1 base and J 2 bases, leaving 17 bases between the germline ends. The CDR3 loop reads CASSLGSRGRRNYGYTF. DNA of the CDR3: TGTGCCAGCAGCTTAGGGTCTAGGGGCCGTCGAAACTATGGCTACACCTTC.

J is TRBJ2-2 and V is TRBV4-2, with TRBD1 matching over 8 bases. CDR3 length: 15 amino acids. Per the germline V gene, CDR1 is LGHNA and CDR2 is YNFKEQ. The V segment lost 2 bases and the J segment 3 bases; nucleotides outside the gene matches: 2. CDR3 sequence (DNA): TGTGCCAGCAGCCAACAGGGACAGGACACCGGGGAGCTGTTTTTT. Encoded protein: CASSQQGQDTGELFF.

This chain uses TRBV7-2 with TRBJ1-1; D gene unclear. Germline assignment: CDR1 SGHTA and CDR2 FQGNSA. There are 11 residues in the CDR3. V lost 6 bases and J 4 bases, leaving 6 bases between the germline ends. The CDR3 protein is CASRLSTEAFF. The CDR3 DNA is TGTGCCAGCAGACTTAGCACTGAAGCTTTCTTT. The full variable domain, completed using reference TRBV7-2 and TRBJ1-1, is GAGVSQSPSNKVTEKGKDVELRCDPISGHTALYWYRQSLGQGLEFLIYFQGNSAPDKSGLPSDRFSAERTGGSVSTLTIQRTQQEDSAVYLCASRLSTEAFFGQGTRLTVV.

This chain uses TRBV28 with TRBJ1-3; 10 positions match TRBD1. The CDR3 extends over 14 amino acids. With V trimmed by 3 bases and J by 4 bases, 0 bases remained unmatched. Germline-derived CDR1 and CDR2 are MDHEN and SYDVKM. CDR3 DNA: TGTGCCAGCAGTTTGGACAGGGGGGGAAACACCATATATTTT. As protein: CASSLDRGGNTIYF. The full variable domain, in which reference TRBV28 and TRBJ1-3 provide the parts outside the CDR3, is DVKVTQSSRYLVKRTGEKVFLECVQDMDHENMFWYRQDPGLGLRLIYFSYDVKMKEKGDIPEGYSVSREKKERFSLILESASTNQTSMYLCASSLDRGGNTIYFGEGSWLTVV.

V and J are TRBV6-5 and TRBJ2-1; D uncertain. Trimming stripped 1 base from V and 6 bases from J, with 16 bases between. The CDR3 length is 16 residues. Germline-derived CDR1 and CDR2 are MNHEY and SVGAGI. CDR3 nucleotides: TGTGCCAGCAGTTACTTGTTTGGGTATCGGGTCAATGAGCAGTTCTTC. It codes for CASSYLFGYRVNEQFF.

The chain carries TRBV19 and TRBJ1-2; 9 bases are a match to TRBD1. The germline CDR1 and CDR2 sequences are LNHDA and SQIVND (reference sequence). After removal of 0 bases from V and 4 bases from J, the junction contained 12 bases not matched to a gene. There are 18 residues in the CDR3. CDR3 nucleotides: TGTGCCAGTAGTATAGACCCGGGACAGGGCCGGTTCGGCTATGGCTACACCTTC. Residues: CASSIDPGQGRFGYGYTF.

This chain connects TRBV9 to TRBJ1-5, with D tentatively TRBD1 (5 bases). Trimming removed 2 bases from V and 4 bases from J, with 19 bases in between. The CDR3 is 17 residues long. Germline CDR1 and CDR2: SGDLS and YYNGEE. CDR3 region: CASSVTRDHGGNQPQHF. CDR3 nucleotides: TGTGCCAGCAGCGTGACCCGGGACCATGGAGGGAATCAGCCCCAGCATTTT.

This chain joins TRBV28 and TRBJ1-1; no definite D call. CDR3 length: 14 residues. Deletions cut 6 bases from V and 5 bases from J, with 16 bases between. Germline CDR1 MDHEN, CDR2 SYDVKM. DNA of the CDR3: TGTGCCAGCAGCCTGTTGCGGGTCGGTACTGAAGCTTTCTTT. Protein: CASSLLRVGTEAFF.

This rearrangement joins TRBV5-1 to TRBJ2-2; 13 nucleotides align to TRBD2. The CDR3 extends over 18 amino acids. Looked up from germline, CDR1 is SGHRS and CDR2 is YFSETQ. J was trimmed by 3 bases and V by 4 bases; bases with no gene match: 9. The CDR3 DNA sequence: TGCGCCAGCAGCAGGACTAGCGGGAGCATAGCTGACACCGGGGAGCTGTTTTTT. Its protein product is CASSRTSGSIADTGELFF.

This clone came up a few times. The chain's CDR3 is CASSLTQTNYGYTF. The CDR3 nucleotides read TGTGCCAGCAGCCTGACACAGACGAACTATGGCTACACCTTC. The chain joins TRBV27 to TRBJ1-2; the D is unclear. V was trimmed by 6 bases and J by 2 bases, leaving 13 bases between them. This CDR3 contains 14 residues. Germline assignment: CDR1 MNHEY and CDR2 SMNVEV (reference sequence).

The CDR3 sequence: CASSPPMPAAKEQFF. The CDR3 DNA is TGTGCCAGCTCACCACCCATGCCTGCCGCTAAGGAGCAGTTCTTC. The chain has TRBV18 and TRBJ2-1; D is undetermined. CDR1 is KGHSH and CDR2 is LQKENI in the germline V gene. Trimming took off 0 bases at V and 10 bases at J, with 16 bases between the two ends. This CDR3 has 15 residues.

In this sample, this clone turned up once. V gene TRBV5-4 combines with J gene TRBJ2-3, with 8 bases that match TRBD2. This CDR3 has 17 amino acids. V shed 0 bases and J 2 bases; nucleotides not matched to a gene: 8. In germline, CDR1 is SGHNT, CDR2 YYREEE (reference sequence). The DNA of the CDR3 is TGTGCCAGCAGCTTGGCTGTGACTAGCGCCATCACAGATACGCAGTATTTT. Residues: CASSLAVTSAITDTQYF.

The chain is built from TRBV28 and TRBJ2-4; possibly TRBD2 for D (6 bases). Trimming took 3 bases from V and 1 from J, leaving 10 bases between them. Germline V CDR1 and CDR2: MDHEN, SYDVKM. The CDR3 has 15 amino acids. CDR3 DNA sequence: TGTGCCAGCAGTTTCGGTGGGAGGGCCAAAAACATTCAGTACTTC. This codes for CASSFGGRAKNIQYF.